This paragraph reports one T cell receptor (beta chain). The antigen remains undetermined. These data come from a study of OX40 agonist ivuxolimab in advanced cancers. Looking at the study overall: Administration of intravenous ivuxolimab to patients occurred every 2 weeks at 0.01 to 10 mg/kg. Under the entry rules, prior anti-PD-1, anti-PD-L1 or anti-CTLA-4 therapy was allowed, and approximately 40% had some. General study findings and limits: At doses 0.1 to 3.0 mg/kg, CD4+ and CD8+ clones expanded.

TCRdb's table, derived via immunoSEQ multiplex PCR, lists solely in-frame clones and lacks some. This table has 100,000 or so clones, 92% appearing once. CDR1 and CDR2 from the germline V gene are WSHSY and SAAADI. V dropped 5 bases and J dropped 5; count of bases not matched to a gene: 3. This CDR3 comprises 13 residues. The chain carries TRBV10-2 and TRBJ1-5; the match to TRBD1 covers 7 bases. This TCR came from an adult with an advanced solid tumor such as melanoma, head and neck, liver or kidney cancer. The starting material was CD4+ or CD8+ T cells sorted from blood, obtained in a trial of the OX40 agonist ivuxolimab. Here the CDR3 reads CASSTGADQPQHF. CDR3 coding DNA: TGCGCCAGCAGTACAGGGGCTGATCAGCCCCAGCATTTT.